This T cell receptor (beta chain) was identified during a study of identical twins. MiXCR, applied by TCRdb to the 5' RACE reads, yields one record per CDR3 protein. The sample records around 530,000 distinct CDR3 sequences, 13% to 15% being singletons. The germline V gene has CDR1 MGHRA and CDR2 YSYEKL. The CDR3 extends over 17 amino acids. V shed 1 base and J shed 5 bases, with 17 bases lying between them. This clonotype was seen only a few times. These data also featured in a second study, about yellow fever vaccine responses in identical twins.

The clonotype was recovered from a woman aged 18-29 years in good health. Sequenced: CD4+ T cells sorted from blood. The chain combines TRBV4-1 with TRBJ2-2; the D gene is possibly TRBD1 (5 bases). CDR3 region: CASSQATTGLLTGELFF. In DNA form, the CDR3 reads TGCGCCAGCAGCCAAGCTACCACAGGTCTTTTAACCGGGGAGCTGTTTTTT.